These T cell receptor beta chains were read from a single sample in a study of OX40 agonist ivuxolimab in advanced cancers. Here immunoSEQ multiplex PCR was the method, and the copy in TCRdb shows in-frame clones only, minus some. This repertoire shows 60,000 or so clones, roughly 84% found once; its top ten account for approximately 4.5%. Specimen: CD4+ or CD8+ T cells sorted from blood, collected in a trial of the OX40 agonist ivuxolimab. The receptors here all came from an adult with an advanced solid tumor such as melanoma, head and neck, liver or kidney cancer. CDR3s include the opening cysteine and the closing phenylalanine or tryptophan. A D gene is named only where the DNA matches it firmly. Clone size appears in some rows only: once, few, many, or a class for an expanded clone.

v_gene	d_gene	j_gene	abundance	CDR3aa	CDR3nt
TRBV10-3	.	TRBJ2-4	.	CAISDSRDAKNIQYF	TGTGCCATCAGTGATAGCCGGGACGCCAAAAACATTCAGTACTTC
TRBV27	TRBD2	TRBJ2-4	.	CASSRGTSGDLAKNIQYF	TGTGCCAGCAGTCGGGGGACTAGCGGGGACTTAGCCAAAAACATTCAGTACTTC
TRBV28	.	TRBJ1-5	.	CASSIPNQPQHF	TGTGCCAGCAGTATCCCGAATCAGCCCCAGCATTTT
TRBV2	.	TRBJ2-2	.	CASRGESESGELFF	TGTGCCAGTCGAGGAGAGAGCGAATCCGGGGAGCTGTTTTTT
TRBV6-5	.	TRBJ1-1	.	CASSPLEGRITEAFF	TGTGCCAGCAGCCCGCTCGAGGGGCGGATCACTGAAGCTTTCTTT
TRBV11-2	.	TRBJ1-5	.	CASSLGSDEGQPQHF	TGTGCCAGCAGCTTAGGGTCAGATGAGGGTCAGCCCCAGCATTTT
TRBV7-3	TRBD1	TRBJ1-2	.	CASSSIGTGSRYTF	TGTGCCAGCAGCTCCATAGGGACAGGGAGCCGCTACACCTTC
TRBV4-1	.	TRBJ1-5	.	CASSQDIGWQPQHF	TGCGCCAGCAGCCAAGACATTGGGTGGCAGCCCCAGCATTTT
TRBV28	.	TRBJ1-4	once	CASRPEGQYNEKLFF	TGTGCCAGCAGACCTGAGGGGCAATATAATGAAAAACTGTTTTTT
TRBV5-6	.	TRBJ2-7	.	CASSFGRSYEQYF	TGTGCCAGCAGCTTTGGCAGATCCTACGAGCAGTACTTC
TRBV13	.	TRBJ2-3	.	CASSLASRQTIDTQYF	TGTGCCAGCAGCTTAGCATCCCGGCAGACTATTGATACGCAGTATTTT
TRBV9	.	TRBJ2-3	once	CASSLSARTDTQYF	TGTGCCAGCAGCCTGTCCGCCCGCACAGATACGCAGTATTTT
TRBV7-9	.	TRBJ2-3	.	CASSLVMDTQYF	TGTGCCAGCAGCTTAGTAATGGATACGCAGTATTTT
TRBV29-1	TRBD1	TRBJ2-7	.	CSVEGTGPHEQYF	TGCAGCGTTGAAGGGACAGGGCCCCACGAGCAGTACTTC
TRBV5-4	TRBD1	TRBJ1-1	.	CASSLGGTGLMNTEAFF	TGTGCCAGCAGCTTGGGCGGGACAGGGCTTATGAACACTGAAGCTTTCTTT
TRBV11-2	.	TRBJ2-1	.	CASSLGQGGYNEQFF	TGTGCCAGCAGCTTAGGGCAGGGGGGTTACAATGAGCAGTTCTTC
TRBV12-2	.	TRBJ2-1	.	CASRSIAGECEQFF	TGTGCAAGTCGCTCCATTGCGGGAGAATGTGAGCAGTTCTTC
TRBV15	TRBD1	TRBJ1-1	.	CATSRDAGQESEAFF	TGTGCCACCAGCAGAGATGCGGGACAGGAATCTGAAGCTTTCTTT
TRBV7-2	TRBD2	TRBJ2-1	few	CASSLVGGVNNEQFF	TGTGCCAGCAGCTTAGTGGGGGGGGTCAACAATGAGCAGTTCTTC
TRBV7-9	.	TRBJ1-6	few	CASSPGTANSPLHF	TGTGCCAGCAGCCCAGGGACTGCCAATTCACCCCTCCACTTT
TRBV27	TRBD2	TRBJ2-1	once	CASSSGTSGSNEQFF	TGTGCCAGCAGTAGCGGGACTAGCGGGAGTAATGAGCAGTTCTTC
TRBV28	.	TRBJ2-3	.	CASSSLDTQYF	TGTGCCAGCAGCTCCCTGGATACGCAGTATTTT
TRBV11-1	.	TRBJ2-7	.	CASSLSGGATYEQYF	TGTGCCAGCAGCCTCTCCGGCGGCGCCACCTACGAGCAGTACTTC
TRBV7-8	TRBD1	TRBJ1-4	.	CASSLVTGEEKLFF	TGTGCCAGCAGCTTAGTTACAGGGGAAGAAAAACTGTTTTTT
TRBV5-4	.	TRBJ2-1	once	CASSLFRTGGGGNEQFF	TGTGCCAGCAGCTTGTTTCGAACTGGGGGTGGTGGCAATGAGCAGTTCTTC
TRBV10-2	.	TRBJ2-5	few	CASSDWLQAMGETQYF	TGCGCCAGCAGTGATTGGCTACAGGCGATGGGGGAGACCCAGTACTTC
TRBV6-1	.	TRBJ2-2	few	CASSDMQGTGELFF	TGTGCCAGCAGTGATATGCAGGGTACAGGGGAGCTGTTTTTT
TRBV4-1	TRBD1	TRBJ1-2	.	CASSQDLRDRDYGYTF	TGCGCCAGCAGCCAAGATTTAAGGGACAGGGATTATGGCTACACCTTC
TRBV29-1	.	TRBJ2-3	few	CSVLSASDTQYF	TGCAGCGTTCTTTCGGCGTCAGATACGCAGTATTTT
TRBV19	.	TRBJ1-2	.	CASAYGTRDGYTF	TGTGCCAGTGCCTACGGGACCAGGGATGGCTACACCTTC
TRBV2	TRBD1	TRBJ2-7	.	CASNRDRGSYEQYF	TGTGCCAGCAACCGAGACAGGGGGTCCTACGAGCAGTACTTC
TRBV11-2	TRBD2	TRBJ2-1	.	CASSVRTSGGARQFF	TGTGCCAGCAGCGTACGGACTAGCGGGGGGGCACGACAGTTCTTC
TRBV7-9	TRBD2	TRBJ2-1	.	CASSYIAGDNEQFF	TGTGCCAGCAGCTATATAGCGGGGGACAATGAGCAGTTCTTC
TRBV27	.	TRBJ2-7	.	CASSSLPGAASYEQYF	TGTGCCAGCAGTTCCCTCCCGGGGGCCGCATCCTACGAGCAGTACTTC
TRBV27	.	TRBJ1-2	.	CASSPRPPNYGYTF	TGTGCCAGCAGTCCCAGGCCACCTAACTATGGCTACACCTTC
TRBV5-6	TRBD1	TRBJ1-2	.	CASSSFPDRALRGYTF	TGTGCCAGCAGCTCGTTTCCTGACAGGGCCCTCCGGGGCTACACCTTC
TRBV7-9	TRBD1	TRBJ1-5	few	CASSSGGQSQPQHF	TGTGCCAGCAGCTCAGGGGGCCAGAGTCAGCCCCAGCATTTT
TRBV20-1	.	TRBJ2-3	.	CSATGGDTQYF	TGCAGTGCTACAGGAGGGGATACGCAGTATTTT
TRBV28	TRBD2	TRBJ2-1	once	CASSPPPGLDSNEQFF	TGTGCCAGCAGTCCCCCCCCGGGACTAGATTCGAATGAGCAGTTCTTC
TRBV5-1	TRBD2	TRBJ2-1	.	CASSFDSGYEQFF	TGCGCCAGCAGCTTCGATAGCGGGTATGAGCAGTTCTTC
TRBV7-9	.	TRBJ1-2	few	CASSVGYRGYGYTF	TGTGCCAGCAGCGTAGGTTACCGCGGCTATGGCTACACCTTC
TRBV5-5	TRBD2	TRBJ2-7	few	CASSLLSGASSYEQYF	TGTGCCAGCAGCTTGTTAAGCGGGGCTAGCTCCTACGAGCAGTACTTC
TRBV7-9	TRBD2	TRBJ2-7	.	CASSSILADSYEQYF	TGTGCCAGCAGCTCCATTCTAGCGGACTCCTACGAGCAGTACTTC
TRBV6-6	TRBD1	TRBJ1-5	.	CASRRGLTYSNQPQHF	TGTGCCAGCAGGAGGGGGCTGACTTATAGCAATCAGCCCCAGCATTTT
TRBV2	.	TRBJ1-1	.	CASSDRLMNTEAFF	TGTGCCAGCAGTGACAGATTAATGAACACTGAAGCTTTCTTT
TRBV19	.	TRBJ1-4	.	CASIGGHATNEKLFF	TGTGCCAGTATCGGTGGGCACGCAACTAATGAAAAACTGTTTTTT
TRBV18	.	TRBJ2-4	.	CASSPAGTKNIQYF	TGTGCCAGCTCACCGGCAGGGACAAAAAACATTCAGTACTTC
TRBV28	.	TRBJ2-6	.	CASSRGVTGANVLTF	TGTGCCAGCTCGAGGGGGGTGACCGGGGCCAACGTCCTGACTTTC
TRBV6-1	.	TRBJ1-3	.	CASSELNSSGSGNTIYF	TGTGCCAGCAGTGAATTGAACTCCTCGGGCTCTGGAAACACCATATATTTT
TRBV11-2	.	TRBJ2-1	few	CASSPQGTASNEQFF	TGTGCCAGCAGCCCCCAGGGCACAGCGTCCAATGAGCAGTTCTTC
TRBV9	.	TRBJ2-5	.	CASSAGTFGTQYF	TGTGCCAGCAGCGCCGGGACCTTTGGGACCCAGTACTTC
TRBV2	.	TRBJ1-4	once	CASSVRGAGEKLFF	TGTGCCAGCAGTGTTAGAGGGGCAGGGGAAAAACTGTTTTTT
TRBV4-1	TRBD2	TRBJ2-1	.	CASSQVRGEGPAYNEQFF	TGCGCCAGCAGCCAAGTTCGGGGGGAGGGCCCAGCCTACAATGAGCAGTTCTTC
TRBV11-1	.	TRBJ2-3	.	CASSAPRGASTDTQYF	TGTGCCAGCAGCGCCCCTCGGGGGGCGAGCACAGATACGCAGTATTTT
TRBV2	.	TRBJ2-7	.	CASSANYEQYF	TGTGCCAGCAGCGCAAACTACGAGCAGTACTTC